One and the same sample provided the 20 T cell receptor beta chains below, sequenced in a study of fetal regulatory T cell absence and autoimmunity. Profiling relied on immunoSEQ multiplex PCR, and the TCRdb table lists in-frame clones only, not all of them. Of about 50,000 clones in the sample, about 86% are singletons; the top ten hold about 0.37%. Sample: cord blood. The source of these receptors is a newborn boy with IPEX syndrome.

CDR3 nucleotide sequence: TGCGCCAGCAGCTTGGGGTCCACAGATACGCAGTATTTT. It is translated as CASSLGSTDTQYF. This chain links TRBV5-1 with TRBJ2-3; D not certain. V was pared by 0 bases and J by 2 bases, with 4 bases between. Looked up from germline, CDR1 is SGHRS and CDR2 is YFSETQ. CDR3 length equals 13 residues.

This chain links TRBV6-5 with TRBJ1-1; D gene unclear. The CDR3 consists of 14 residues. CDR1 is MNHEY, CDR2 SVGAGI, per germline. V lost 2 bases and J lost 0, with 7 bases in between. CDR3 sequence: CASSYRTVNTEAFF. For the CDR3, the DNA is TGTGCCAGCAGTTACAGGACGGTGAACACTGAAGCTTTCTTT.

The J gene is TRBJ2-5, the V gene TRBV6-5; 9 bases map to TRBD2. V lost 2 bases, J lost 4 bases, and 5 bases stayed unmatched. This CDR3 comprises 15 residues. In germline, CDR1 is MNHEY, CDR2 SVGAGI. CDR3 sequence: CASSYTIAGVETQYF. The CDR3 DNA is TGTGCCAGCAGTTACACTATAGCGGGAGTAGAGACCCAGTACTTC.

A single count supports this clone. The chain combines TRBV5-1 with TRBJ2-2; 10 bases map to TRBD2. With 6 bases clipped from V and 0 bases from J, the junction kept 2 bases outside the gene matches. The CDR3 sequence is 15 residues long. CDR1 and CDR2 from the germline V gene are SGHRS and YFSETQ. CDR3 loop: CASNLAGANTGELFF. CDR3 nucleotides: TGCGCCAGCAATCTAGCGGGAGCGAACACCGGGGAGCTGTTTTTT.

This clone was picked up one time. The chain links TRBV7-6 to TRBJ1-4; D is unclear. The CDR3 runs 16 residues. Germline lookup yields CDR1 SGHVS and CDR2 FNYEAQ. Trimming stripped 3 bases from V and 4 bases from J, with 15 bases between. CDR3 sequence reads: CASSLALWTGNEKLFF. CDR3 DNA: TGTGCCAGCAGCTTGGCGCTTTGGACGGGTAATGAAAAACTGTTTTTT. Supplemented by reference TRBV7-6 and TRBJ1-4, the full variable domain reads GAGVSQSPRYKVTKRGQDVALRCDPISGHVSLYWYRQALGQGPEFLTYFNYEAQQDKSGLPNDRFSAERPEGSISTLTIQRTEQRDSAMYRCASSLALWTGNEKLFFGSGTQLSVL.

The V call is TRBV6-5, the J call TRBJ1-2; 10 bases match TRBD1. The CDR3 runs 14 residues. Germline values: CDR1 MNHEY, CDR2 SVGAGI. J was trimmed by 4 bases and V by 3 bases; bases with no gene match: 2. The DNA for the CDR3 is TGTGCCAGCAGTTATGGGACAGGGGCCTATGGCTACACCTTC. Amino acid sequence: CASSYGTGAYGYTF.

The chain employs TRBV27 and TRBJ1-1; 10 bases align to TRBD1. There are 12 residues in the CDR3. Germline assignment: CDR1 MNHEY and CDR2 SMNVEV (reference sequence). After removal of 3 bases from V and 11 bases from J, the junction contained 3 bases not matched to a gene. DNA of the CDR3: TGTGCCAGCAGTTTCCCGGGACAGGGGGCTTTCTTT. Translation gives CASSFPGQGAFF.

The rearrangement joins TRBV5-5 to TRBJ1-4; D may be TRBD1 (5 bases). The CDR3 runs 16 residues. Trimming shortened V by 0 bases and J by 8 bases, and 17 bases separated the two germline ends. Per germline, CDR1 SGHKS and CDR2 YYEKEE (reference sequence). CDR3 in DNA: TGTGCCAGCAGCTTGGCCCCCCGCAGGGCTCGGGAAAAACTGTTTTTT. Translated, it gives CASSLAPRRAREKLFF.

CDR3 sequence reads: CASSIPTGTNTGELFF. CDR3 nucleotide sequence: TGTGCCAGTAGTATTCCTACCGGGACAAACACCGGGGAGCTGTTTTTT. The V gene is TRBV19, the J gene TRBJ2-2; TRBD1 is a possible D gene (6 bases). This CDR3 comprises 16 residues. The ends were cut back, 3 bases at V and 2 bases at J, with 13 bases in the middle. CDR1 is LNHDA, CDR2 SQIVND, per germline (reference sequence).

CDR3 region: CASSYRGEETQYF. The CDR3 DNA reads as TGTGCCAGCAGTTATCGGGGGGAGGAGACCCAGTACTTC. The V gene is TRBV6-6, the J gene TRBJ2-5; 7 nucleotides agree with TRBD2. Germline V lookup: CDR1 MNHNY, CDR2 SVGAGI (reference sequence). The V gene end was trimmed by 3 bases and the J gene end by 5 bases; junction bases not matched to a gene: 3. The CDR3 has 13 amino acids.

This chain connects TRBV7-2 to TRBJ2-1, with TRBD2 identical over 8 bases. CDR3 size: 15 residues. In germline, CDR1 is SGHTA, CDR2 FQGNSA. Trimming took 7 bases from V and 5 from J; bases not matched to a gene: 10. The CDR3 reads CASTVAGIRDNEQFF. CDR3 bases: TGTGCCAGCACTGTAGCGGGGATCCGGGACAATGAGCAGTTCTTC.

The chain carries TRBV5-1 and TRBJ1-1, with TRBD1 as a possible D gene (5 bases). This CDR3 comprises 15 residues. V lost 0 bases to trimming and J lost 5 bases, with 14 bases between them. From germline, CDR1 is SGHRS and CDR2 YFSETQ. The CDR3 spells CASSLDGREGTEAFF. CDR3 bases: TGCGCCAGCAGCTTGGATGGCAGGGAAGGGACTGAAGCTTTCTTT.

The CDR3 DNA follows: TGCAGCGCTGAGGACAGGAGGAGGACTGAAGCTTTCTTT. Translated, it gives CSAEDRRRTEAFF. The J gene is TRBJ1-1, the V gene TRBV29-1, with 7 bases fitting TRBD1. Germline lookup yields CDR1 SQVTM and CDR2 ANQGSEA. Unmatched junction bases numbered 10, after V lost 7 bases and J lost 5 bases. This CDR3 has 13 residues.

J is TRBJ2-3 and V is TRBV12-5; D is perhaps TRBD2 (5 bases). Germline V gives CDR1 LGHNT, CDR2 FRNRAP. Trimming removed 3 bases at V and 4 bases at J, with 14 bases between. The CDR3 has 15 residues. The CDR3 here is CASGFSAAGPDTQYF. The CDR3 bases are TGTGCTAGTGGTTTCAGTGCCGCGGGTCCAGATACGCAGTATTTT.

The table lists this clone with a few counts. J is TRBJ1-2 and V is TRBV19; 9 bases agree with TRBD1. CDR1 and CDR2 from the germline V gene are LNHDA and SQIVND (reference sequence). Losses at the gene ends were 8 bases for V and 4 bases for J; bases not matched to a gene: 2. The CDR3 sequence is 12 residues long. CDR3 coding DNA: TGTGCCAGTTTGACAGGGGGCTATGGCTACACCTTC. As protein: CASLTGGYGYTF.

This clone was counted only a few times. The V call is TRBV2, the J call TRBJ2-2, with 9 nucleotides matching TRBD2. There are 15 residues in the CDR3. Germline CDR1 SNHLY, CDR2 FYNNEI. After removal of 10 bases from V and 2 bases from J, the junction contained 8 bases not matched to a gene. DNA for the CDR3: TGTGCCACCGGAGCGGGGGGCCTCAACACCGGGGAGCTGTTTTTT. It specifies CATGAGGLNTGELFF.

Here the CDR3 reads CASSDGASSNTGELFF. Written as DNA, the CDR3 is TGTGCCAGCAGTGATGGAGCGTCATCGAACACCGGGGAGCTGTTTTTT. This chain uses TRBV6-1 with TRBJ2-2; no definite D call. Trimming removed 3 bases at V and 0 bases at J, with 11 bases between. The CDR3 consists of 16 residues. Germline-derived CDR1 and CDR2 are MNHNS and SASEGT.

This chain uses TRBV27 with TRBJ2-3; D unclear. Germline CDR1 is MNHEY and CDR2 is SMNVEV (reference sequence). Trimming shortened V by 1 base and J by 1 base, and 0 bases separated the two germline ends. This CDR3 spans 12 amino acids. In nucleotides, the CDR3 is TGTGCCAGCAGTTTATGCACAGATACGCAGTATTTT. This codes for CASSLCTDTQYF.

V usage is TRBV5-1 and J usage is TRBJ1-6, with D possibly matching TRBD1 (6 bases). The CDR3 consists of 18 residues. V was clipped by 0 bases and J by 1 base, with 14 bases between them. Germline values: CDR1 SGHRS, CDR2 YFSETQ. The CDR3 coding sequence is TGCGCCAGCAGCTTGGCCAGCAGGGGTACGTCCTATAATTCACCCCTCCACTTT. Translated: CASSLASRGTSYNSPLHF.

The chain is built from TRBV27 and TRBJ2-1; D gene unclear. Germline V CDR1 and CDR2: MNHEY, SMNVEV (reference sequence). Trimming pared 5 bases from V and 8 bases from J, leaving 10 bases between. The CDR3 covers 12 residues. The CDR3 spells CASSPTAHEQFF. The CDR3 region has the DNA TGTGCCAGCAGTCCAACTGCCCATGAGCAGTTCTTC.